The rows below give T cell receptor beta chains drawn from one sample of a study of cytomegalovirus exposure and HLA in healthy donors. Libraries were prepared by immunoSEQ multiplex PCR; TCRdb keeps only in-frame clonotypes and omits some of them. The repertoire holds about 82,000 clones, approximately 74% seen once, with 6.2% in the top ten. The sequenced sample was PBMCs. These receptors were obtained from a woman in her forties or fifties in good health and CMV-seropositive. Each CDR3 is given with its conserved first and last residue. Fields, in order: D gene, V gene, J gene, clone size, CDR3 DNA, CDR3 protein. A D gene is named only where the DNA matches it firmly. Clone size is shown for a subset of rows, as once, few, many or a class of expanded clone.

D: TRBD1; V: TRBV28; J: TRBJ1-5; size: -; DNA: TGTGCCAGCGTTTCGGGACAGGGGTATCAGCCCCAGCATTTT; CDR3: CASVSGQGYQPQHF
D: -; V: TRBV29-1; J: TRBJ1-4; size: -; DNA: TGCAGCGCTAAACAGGGAACTAATGAAAAACTGTTTTTT; CDR3: CSAKQGTNEKLFF
D: TRBD1; V: TRBV9; J: TRBJ2-7; size: -; DNA: TGTGCCAGCAGCGCCTCACAGGGGGCGTCCTACGAGCAGTACTTC; CDR3: CASSASQGASYEQYF
D: TRBD2; V: TRBV2; J: TRBJ2-3; size: -; DNA: TGTGCCAGCAGTGATCCGAGGTTTAGCGGGAGGGTTTATAGCACAGATACGCAGTATTTT; CDR3: CASSDPRFSGRVYSTDTQYF
D: -; V: TRBV5-6; J: TRBJ1-2; size: -; DNA: TGTGCCAGCAGCTTTTTTGTGGGAGCCACCGGGGGCTACACCTTC; CDR3: CASSFFVGATGGYTF
D: TRBD2; V: TRBV5-1; J: TRBJ2-1; size: -; DNA: TGCGCCAGCAGATTAAGCGGGAGCACCCACAATGAGCAGTTCTTC; CDR3: CASRLSGSTHNEQFF
D: TRBD1; V: TRBV10-3; J: TRBJ2-1; size: -; DNA: TGTGCCATCAGTGACTCGACAGGGGTCGTCCTCAATGAGCAGTTCTTC; CDR3: CAISDSTGVVLNEQFF
D: -; V: TRBV28; J: TRBJ2-7; size: few; DNA: TGTGCCAGCAGTTTTAACAGGTGGAGTCAAACCTACGAGCAGTACTTC; CDR3: CASSFNRWSQTYEQYF
D: -; V: TRBV5-4; J: TRBJ2-2; size: -; DNA: TGTGCCAGCAGCAGTAAGACAGAGAACACCGGGGAGCTGTTTTTT; CDR3: CASSSKTENTGELFF
D: -; V: TRBV7-3; J: TRBJ2-1; size: -; DNA: TGTGCCGCGGTCAGTGAGCAGTTCTTC; CDR3: CAAVSEQFF
D: -; V: TRBV11-2; J: TRBJ1-5; size: -; DNA: TGTGCCAGCAGCTTAGATGGGCGCCAGGGCGTTCAGCCCCAGCATTTT; CDR3: CASSLDGRQGVQPQHF
D: -; V: TRBV7-8; J: TRBJ2-1; size: -; DNA: TGTGCCAGCAGCTTAGGTGGGAGAGGATACAATGAGCAGTTCTTC; CDR3: CASSLGGRGYNEQFF
D: -; V: TRBV18; J: TRBJ2-3; size: few; DNA: TGTGCCAGCTCACAGCCCCCACCGTATGGCCAACAGCGGACAGATACGCAGTATTTT; CDR3: CASSQPPPYGQQRTDTQYF
D: -; V: TRBV6-4; J: TRBJ2-3; size: once; DNA: TGTGCCAGCAGTGACTCGACTGGGGGCGTAGGAGATACGCAGTATTTT; CDR3: CASSDSTGGVGDTQYF
D: TRBD2; V: TRBV5-4; J: TRBJ2-7; size: -; DNA: TGTGCCAGCAGCTCCGAGACTAGCGACTACGAGCAGTACTTC; CDR3: CASSSETSDYEQYF
D: -; V: TRBV7-2; J: TRBJ1-5; size: -; DNA: TGTGCCAGCAGCTTAGCTGGGGCAGGGGGCAATCAGCCCCAGCATTTT; CDR3: CASSLAGAGGNQPQHF
D: -; V: TRBV28; J: TRBJ1-3; size: -; DNA: TGTGCCAGCCGCGAACAACAGCCAAACACCATATATTTT; CDR3: CASREQQPNTIYF
D: TRBD1; V: TRBV5-1; J: TRBJ1-2; size: -; DNA: TGCGCCAGCAGCTTGGGACAGGGGGCTTATGGCTACACCTTC; CDR3: CASSLGQGAYGYTF
D: TRBD2; V: TRBV15; J: TRBJ2-7; size: -; DNA: TGTGCCACCAGCAGAGGTTCATTAGCGGGAGGGGGATACGAGCAGTACTTC; CDR3: CATSRGSLAGGGYEQYF
D: TRBD2; V: TRBV2; J: TRBJ2-1; size: few; DNA: TGTGCCAGCAGTGAAGGGACTAGCGGGAGGGCAAATGAGCAGTTCTTC; CDR3: CASSEGTSGRANEQFF
D: TRBD1; V: TRBV6-4; J: TRBJ1-6; size: -; DNA: TGTGCCAGCAGTGCCGATAGGACAGGGGGAACCCTCCACTTT; CDR3: CASSADRTGGTLHF
D: -; V: TRBV19; J: TRBJ2-7; size: few; DNA: TGTGCCAGTAGTATATTTGACACCTCCTACGAGCAGTACTTC; CDR3: CASSIFDTSYEQYF
D: TRBD2; V: TRBV29-1; J: TRBJ2-7; size: -; DNA: TGCAGCGTTAGCCCCGGGCCTAGCGGGAGTTCCTACGAGCAGTACTTC; CDR3: CSVSPGPSGSSYEQYF
D: -; V: TRBV15; J: TRBJ2-3; size: -; DNA: TGTGCCACCAGCACCCGGACAACTAGCACAGATACGCAGTATTTT; CDR3: CATSTRTTSTDTQYF
D: -; V: TRBV2; J: TRBJ1-4; size: -; DNA: TGTGCCAGCAGTGAAATCCAAGAGTATGAAAAACTGTTTTTT; CDR3: CASSEIQEYEKLFF
D: TRBD1; V: TRBV6-1; J: TRBJ1-2; size: few; DNA: TGTGCCACACGAGGTGGGGGACAGTCGGATGGCTACACCTTC; CDR3: CATRGGGQSDGYTF
D: -; V: TRBV6-5; J: TRBJ2-7; size: few; DNA: TGTGCCAGCAGTTCCCAGCGGAGGGGCGGCTCCTACGAGCAGTACTTC; CDR3: CASSSQRRGGSYEQYF
D: -; V: TRBV6-5; J: TRBJ1-5; size: -; DNA: TGTGCCAGCAGTCCCGGGAGGGTAAGCAATCAGCCCCAGCATTTT; CDR3: CASSPGRVSNQPQHF
D: TRBD2; V: TRBV7-9; J: TRBJ2-7; size: -; DNA: TGTGCCAGCAGCTTACGACTAGCGGGAGGCCACGAGCAGTACTTC; CDR3: CASSLRLAGGHEQYF
D: -; V: TRBV5-6; J: TRBJ1-1; size: -; DNA: TGTGCCAGCAGCTTATTTCGGGGTTATGTTAGCACTGAAGCTTTCTTT; CDR3: CASSLFRGYVSTEAFF
D: TRBD1; V: TRBV7-8; J: TRBJ1-5; size: -; DNA: TGTGCCAGCAGCTTTGGGACAGGGGTTCATCAGCCCCAGCATTTT; CDR3: CASSFGTGVHQPQHF
D: -; V: TRBV29-1; J: TRBJ1-2; size: -; DNA: TGCAGCGCCAGGGGTTTTCGGACAACAAAAGGTGGCTACACCTTC; CDR3: CSARGFRTTKGGYTF
D: TRBD1; V: TRBV16; J: TRBJ2-7; size: -; DNA: TGTGCCAGCAGCCCCACTACAGGGGGCTACGAGCAGTACTTC; CDR3: CASSPTTGGYEQYF
D: -; V: TRBV7-9; J: TRBJ1-5; size: -; DNA: TGTGCCAGCAGTTGGGGGCAGGGGTGGGATCAGCCCCAGCATTTT; CDR3: CASSWGQGWDQPQHF
D: TRBD1; V: TRBV6-1; J: TRBJ2-7; size: -; DNA: TGTGCCAGCAGTGATCCGGGACAGGGGTACTACGAGCAGTACTTC; CDR3: CASSDPGQGYYEQYF
D: -; V: TRBV28; J: TRBJ2-2; size: -; DNA: TGTGCCAGCAGTCTACGAACCGGGGAGCTGTTTTTT; CDR3: CASSLRTGELFF
D: -; V: TRBV6-1; J: TRBJ2-5; size: once; DNA: TGTGCCAGCAGTGAAATGTTGGGGGGAGAGACCCAGTACTTC; CDR3: CASSEMLGGETQYF
D: -; V: TRBV4-2; J: TRBJ1-3; size: -; DNA: TGTGCCAGCAGCCAGCCCGCGGGGGCGGGAAACACCATATATTTT; CDR3: CASSQPAGAGNTIYF
D: -; V: TRBV28; J: TRBJ1-2; size: -; DNA: TGTGCCAGCGAAACGGACAGAAACTATGGCTACACCTTC; CDR3: CASETDRNYGYTF
D: TRBD2; V: TRBV11-2; J: TRBJ2-7; size: medium-sized; DNA: TGTGCCAGCAGCTTAGGGGCTAGCGGGAGTCGTGAGCAGTACTTC; CDR3: CASSLGASGSREQYF
D: TRBD2; V: TRBV7-7; J: TRBJ2-5; size: -; DNA: TGTGCTAGCAGCCCCGGGACTAACTATCAAGAGACCCAGTACTTC; CDR3: CASSPGTNYQETQYF
D: TRBD2; V: TRBV7-6; J: TRBJ2-7; size: -; DNA: TGTGCCAGCAGCCGGACTAGCGGGCTCTCCTACGAGCAGTACTTC; CDR3: CASSRTSGLSYEQYF
D: TRBD2; V: TRBV7-9; J: TRBJ2-1; size: -; DNA: TGTGCCAGCCCCGGGTCTAGCGGGAGAACCTACAATGAGCAGTTCTTC; CDR3: CASPGSSGRTYNEQFF
D: -; V: TRBV5-4; J: TRBJ1-2; size: -; DNA: TGTGCCAGCAACCTGCCAGGGCACGGCTACACCTTC; CDR3: CASNLPGHGYTF
D: -; V: TRBV18; J: TRBJ1-4; size: -; DNA: TGTGCCAGCTCACCCCGACAGGATCCAACTAATGAAAAACTGTTTTTT; CDR3: CASSPRQDPTNEKLFF
D: TRBD2; V: TRBV5-8; J: TRBJ2-7; size: -; DNA: TGTGCCAGCAGCGAGGGACTAGCGTTCTCCTACGAGCAGTACTTC; CDR3: CASSEGLAFSYEQYF
D: TRBD1; V: TRBV5-5; J: TRBJ2-5; size: -; DNA: TGTGCCAGCAGCTCTCCGGACAGGCCCGAGACCCAGTACTTC; CDR3: CASSSPDRPETQYF
D: TRBD2; V: TRBV10-1; J: TRBJ2-3; size: -; DNA: TGCGCCAGCAGTGAGTTCAGCGGGAGTGTAGATACGCAGTATTTT; CDR3: CASSEFSGSVDTQYF
D: TRBD2; V: TRBV19; J: TRBJ2-3; size: -; DNA: TGTGCCAGTAGTCGGACTAGCGGGAGGGCAGATACGCAGTATTTT; CDR3: CASSRTSGRADTQYF
D: TRBD2; V: TRBV6-6; J: TRBJ2-7; size: -; DNA: TGTGCCAGCAGTTACCGAGCGGGAGTTGGCGAGCAGTACTTC; CDR3: CASSYRAGVGEQYF